The clone carrying this T cell receptor beta chain has ten or more counts. The V gene lost 1 base and the J gene lost 5 bases, with 3 bases spanning the gap. The CDR3 is 11 residues long. Germline V lookup: CDR1 SGHDT, CDR2 YYEEEE. MiXCR, run by TCRdb on the 5' RACE reads, gives a single entry per CDR3 protein. Among under 300,000 distinct CDR3 sequences listed, 8.2% were seen once. The source of the sample is a study of T-cell memory formation after mild COVID-19. The TCR sequence derives from a man younger than 35 who had mild COVID-19 (a few samples of this study predate the infection). Cell type and time point are not known. The sequenced sample consisted of PBMCs or a T cell subset sorted from them (not recorded which). The chain couples TRBV5-6 to TRBJ1-1; D ambiguous. CDR3 sequence: CASSLRTEAFF. Here the CDR3 DNA reads TGTGCCAGCAGCTTGCGGACTGAAGCTTTCTTT.